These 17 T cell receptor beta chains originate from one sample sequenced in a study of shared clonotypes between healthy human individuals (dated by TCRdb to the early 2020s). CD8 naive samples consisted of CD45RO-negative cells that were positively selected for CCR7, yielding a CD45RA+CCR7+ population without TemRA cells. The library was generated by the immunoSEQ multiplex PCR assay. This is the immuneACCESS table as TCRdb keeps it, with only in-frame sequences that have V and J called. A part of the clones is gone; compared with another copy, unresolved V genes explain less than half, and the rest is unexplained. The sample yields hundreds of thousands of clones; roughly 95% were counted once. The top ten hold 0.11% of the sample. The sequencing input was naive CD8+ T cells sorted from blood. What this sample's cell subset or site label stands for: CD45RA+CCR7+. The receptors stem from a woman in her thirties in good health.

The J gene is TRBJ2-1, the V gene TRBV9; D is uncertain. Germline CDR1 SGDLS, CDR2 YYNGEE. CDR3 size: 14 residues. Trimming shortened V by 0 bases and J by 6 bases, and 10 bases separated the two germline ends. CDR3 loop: CASSVGTLPNEQFF. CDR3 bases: TGTGCCAGCAGCGTAGGGACGCTCCCCAATGAGCAGTTCTTC.

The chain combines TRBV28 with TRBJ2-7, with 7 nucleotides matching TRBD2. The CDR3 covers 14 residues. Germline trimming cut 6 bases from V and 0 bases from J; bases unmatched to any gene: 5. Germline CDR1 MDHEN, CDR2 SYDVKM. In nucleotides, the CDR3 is TGTGCCAGCAGAGCTAGCGGTTACTCCTACGAGCAGTACTTC. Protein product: CASRASGYSYEQYF.

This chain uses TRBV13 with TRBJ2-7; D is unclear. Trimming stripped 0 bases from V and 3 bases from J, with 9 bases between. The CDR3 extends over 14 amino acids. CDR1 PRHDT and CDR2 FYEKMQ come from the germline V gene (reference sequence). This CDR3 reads CASSLGEVRYEQYF. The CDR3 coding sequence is TGTGCCAGCAGCTTAGGGGAAGTCCGCTACGAGCAGTACTTC.

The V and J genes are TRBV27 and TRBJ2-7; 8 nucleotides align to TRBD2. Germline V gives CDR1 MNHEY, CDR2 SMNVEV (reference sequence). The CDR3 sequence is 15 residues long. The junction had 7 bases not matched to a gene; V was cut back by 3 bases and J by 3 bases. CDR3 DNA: TGTGCCAGCAGTTTCTCAGGTCTAGCGGGCTACGAGCAGTACTTC. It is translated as CASSFSGLAGYEQYF.

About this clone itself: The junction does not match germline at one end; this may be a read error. The CDR3 region has the DNA TGTGCCAGCAGCGTAGCTAGCGGGAGGGTCTACAATGAGCAGTTCTTC. This encodes CASSVASGRVYNEQFF. The chain links TRBV7-2 to TRBJ2-1; the match to TRBD2 covers 12 bases. This CDR3 spans 16 amino acids. Germline CDR1 and CDR2: SGHTA and FQGNSA.

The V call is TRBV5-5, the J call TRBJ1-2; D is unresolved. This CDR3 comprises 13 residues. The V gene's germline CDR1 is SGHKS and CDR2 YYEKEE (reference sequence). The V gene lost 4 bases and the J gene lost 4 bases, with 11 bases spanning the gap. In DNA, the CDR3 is TGTGCCAGCAGCCTACGAAACGTCTATGGCTACACCTTC. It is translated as CASSLRNVYGYTF.

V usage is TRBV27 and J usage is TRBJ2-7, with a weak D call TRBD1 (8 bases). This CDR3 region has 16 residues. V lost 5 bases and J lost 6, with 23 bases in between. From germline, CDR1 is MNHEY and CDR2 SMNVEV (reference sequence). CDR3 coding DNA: TGTGCCAGCAGTCCGGGAGGTGGGACAGGATCGTTCGAGCAGTACTTC. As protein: CASSPGGGTGSFEQYF.

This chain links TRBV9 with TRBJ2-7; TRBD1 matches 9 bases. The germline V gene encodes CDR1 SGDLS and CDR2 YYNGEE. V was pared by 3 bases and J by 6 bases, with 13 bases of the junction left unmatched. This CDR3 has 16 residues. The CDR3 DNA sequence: TGTGCCAGCAGCGCCGAGACAGGGGGAATTCCCCTCGAGCAGTACTTC. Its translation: CASSAETGGIPLEQYF.

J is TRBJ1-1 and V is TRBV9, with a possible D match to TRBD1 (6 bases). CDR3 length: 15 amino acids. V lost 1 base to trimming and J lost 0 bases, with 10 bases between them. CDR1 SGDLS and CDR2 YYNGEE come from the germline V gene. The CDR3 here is CASSVLGGLNTEAFF. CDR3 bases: TGTGCCAGCAGCGTATTAGGGGGGCTGAACACTGAAGCTTTCTTT.

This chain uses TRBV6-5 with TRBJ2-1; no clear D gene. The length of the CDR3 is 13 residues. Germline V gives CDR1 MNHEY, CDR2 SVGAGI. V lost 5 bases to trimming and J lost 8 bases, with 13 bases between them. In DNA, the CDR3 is TGTGCCAGCAGTAACCTTGGGGTGGATGAGCAGTTCTTC. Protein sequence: CASSNLGVDEQFF.

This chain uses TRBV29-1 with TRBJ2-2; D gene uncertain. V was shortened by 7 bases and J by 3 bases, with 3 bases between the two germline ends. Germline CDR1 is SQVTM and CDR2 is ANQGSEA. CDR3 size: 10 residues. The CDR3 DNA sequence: TGCAGCGCGTACACCGGGGAGCTGTTTTTT. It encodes CSAYTGELFF.

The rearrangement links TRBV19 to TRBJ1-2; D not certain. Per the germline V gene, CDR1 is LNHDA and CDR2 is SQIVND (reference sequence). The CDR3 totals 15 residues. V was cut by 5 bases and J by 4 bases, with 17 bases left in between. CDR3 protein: CASSPALKNPYGYTF. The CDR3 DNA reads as TGTGCCAGTAGTCCGGCTCTCAAAAACCCCTATGGCTACACCTTC.

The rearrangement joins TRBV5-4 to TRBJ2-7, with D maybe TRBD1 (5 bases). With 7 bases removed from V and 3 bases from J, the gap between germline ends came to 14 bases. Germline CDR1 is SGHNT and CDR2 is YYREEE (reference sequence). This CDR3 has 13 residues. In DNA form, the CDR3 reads TGTGCCAGCGGAAACCAGGGCGTCTACGAGCAGTACTTC. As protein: CASGNQGVYEQYF.

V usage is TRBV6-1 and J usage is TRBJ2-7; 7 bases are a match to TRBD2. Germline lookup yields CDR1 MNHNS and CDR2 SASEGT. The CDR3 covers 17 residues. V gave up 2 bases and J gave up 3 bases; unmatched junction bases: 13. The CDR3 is CASSEMGWGEGLYEQYF. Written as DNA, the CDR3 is TGTGCCAGCAGTGAAATGGGTTGGGGGGAGGGCCTCTACGAGCAGTACTTC.

CDR3 in DNA: TGTGCCAGCAGTTTATCGACCCCGGGAGATGAGGCTAATGAAAAACTGTTTTTT. Amino acids: CASSLSTPGDEANEKLFF. The gene calls are TRBV28 and TRBJ1-4; D uncertain. The CDR3 sequence is 18 residues long. Germline CDR1 and CDR2: MDHEN and SYDVKM. Between the trimmed V and J ends, which lost 1 base and 3 bases, there was a span of 18 bases.

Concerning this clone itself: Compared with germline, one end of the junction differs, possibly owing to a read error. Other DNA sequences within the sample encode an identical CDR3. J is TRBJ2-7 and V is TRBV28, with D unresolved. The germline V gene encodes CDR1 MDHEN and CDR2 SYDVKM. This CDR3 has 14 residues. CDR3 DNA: TGTGCCAGCAGCCACGATTCCCGCTCCTACGAGCAGTATTTC. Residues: CASSHDSRSYEQYF.

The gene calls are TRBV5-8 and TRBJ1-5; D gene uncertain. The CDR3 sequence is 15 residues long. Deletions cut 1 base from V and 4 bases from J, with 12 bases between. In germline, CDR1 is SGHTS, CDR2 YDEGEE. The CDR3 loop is CASSLYKAGNQPQHF. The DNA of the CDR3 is TGTGCCAGCAGCTTGTATAAAGCCGGGAATCAGCCCCAGCATTTT.